Described below is a single TCR beta chain sequence and its context. Per the original methods: Amplified reference gene primers provided the basis for estimating nucleated cell counts. Profiling relied on immunoSEQ multiplex PCR, and the TCRdb table lists in-frame clones only, not all of them. V and J calls and clone size follow that table, whereas D and trimming were derived from the DNA. The sample lists about 26,000 clones, roughly 90% occurring once. The data were taken from a study of blood T cell repertoires in COVID-19. The wider study: Acute and convalescent COVID-19 specimens originated in the United States, Italy and Spain.

With 6 bases removed from V and 4 bases from J, the gap between germline ends came to 16 bases. Germline CDR1 and CDR2: MDHEN and SYDVKM. The CDR3 has 15 residues. Sequenced: peripheral blood. V is TRBV28 and J is TRBJ2-1; D is perhaps TRBD1 (5 bases). The clonotype originates from a human donor in a cohort sampled during active COVID-19. The CDR3 sequence: CASSKDRIQYNEQFF. The CDR3 DNA follows: TGTGCCAGCAGCAAAGACAGAATACAATACAATGAGCAGTTCTTC.